This TCR beta chain appears in the sequencing data of a study of Ad26.COV2.S vaccination and SARS-CoV-2 variants. The study, taken as a whole, reports: The analyses of TCR breadth and depth may have understated the size of total T cell responses.

The length of the CDR3 is 14 residues. Germline V gives CDR1 SEHNR, CDR2 FQNEAQ (reference sequence). Trimming took 3 bases from V and 1 from J, leaving 9 bases between them. Libraries were prepared by immunoSEQ multiplex PCR; TCRdb keeps only in-frame clonotypes and omits some of them. The sample contains about 680,000 clones, more than 70% of which appear only once. A remark on this clone: Antigen: not known.

As for treatment: 15 to 20 received Ad26.COV2.S at low or high dose, single or two shots; several received placebo; per-sample allocation not given. Samples were taken on day 63 after the first vaccine or placebo injection. The TCR originated in a person aged 18-60 years who received the Ad26.COV2.S COVID-19 vaccine or a placebo. The sample in question was peripheral blood, obtained in a trial of Ad26.COV2.S vaccine versus placebo. This chain links TRBV7-9 with TRBJ2-5; no firm D call. The CDR3 nucleotides read TGTGCCAGCAGCTTGGGCAGCTCCCAAGAGACCCAGTACTTC. This sequence encodes CASSLGSSQETQYF. Based on the CDR3 plus reference TRBV7-9 and TRBJ2-5, the full variable domain is DTGVSQNPRHKITKRGQNVTFRCDPISEHNRLYWYRQTLGQGPEFLTYFQNEAQLEKSRLLSDRFSAERPKGSFSTLEIQRTEQGDSAMYLCASSLGSSQETQYFGPGTRLLVL.